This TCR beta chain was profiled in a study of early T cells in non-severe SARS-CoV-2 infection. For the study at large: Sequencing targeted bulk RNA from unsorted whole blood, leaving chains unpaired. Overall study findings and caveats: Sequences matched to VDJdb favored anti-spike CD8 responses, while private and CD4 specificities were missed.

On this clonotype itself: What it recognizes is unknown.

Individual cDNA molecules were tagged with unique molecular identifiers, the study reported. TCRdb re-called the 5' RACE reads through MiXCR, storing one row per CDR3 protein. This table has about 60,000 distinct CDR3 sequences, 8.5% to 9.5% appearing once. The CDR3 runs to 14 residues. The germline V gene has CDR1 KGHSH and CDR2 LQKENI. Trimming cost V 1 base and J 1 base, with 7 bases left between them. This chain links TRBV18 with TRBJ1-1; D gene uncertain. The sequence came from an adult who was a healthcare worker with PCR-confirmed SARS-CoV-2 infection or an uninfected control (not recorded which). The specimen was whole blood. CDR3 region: CASSPQRANTEAFF. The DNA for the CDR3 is TGTGCCAGCTCACCACAACGGGCGAACACTGAAGCTTTCTTT.